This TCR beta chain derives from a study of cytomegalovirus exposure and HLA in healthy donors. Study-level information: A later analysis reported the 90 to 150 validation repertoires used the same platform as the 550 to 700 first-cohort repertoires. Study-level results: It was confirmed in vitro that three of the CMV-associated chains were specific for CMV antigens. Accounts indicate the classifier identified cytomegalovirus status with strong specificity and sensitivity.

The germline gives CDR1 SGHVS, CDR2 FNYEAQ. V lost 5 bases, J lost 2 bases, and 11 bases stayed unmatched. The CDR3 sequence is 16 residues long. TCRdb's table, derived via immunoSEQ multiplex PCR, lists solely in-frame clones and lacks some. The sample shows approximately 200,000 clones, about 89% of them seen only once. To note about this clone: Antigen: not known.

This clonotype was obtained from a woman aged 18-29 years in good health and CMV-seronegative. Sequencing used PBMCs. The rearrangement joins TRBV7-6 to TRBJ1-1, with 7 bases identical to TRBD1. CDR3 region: CASSLPPGTANTEAFF. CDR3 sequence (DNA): TGTGCCAGCAGCCTACCGCCCGGGACAGCAAACACTGAAGCTTTCTTT.